One T cell receptor beta chain is described in this entry. The data originate from a study of blood T cell repertoires in COVID-19. Study information: Spain, Italy and the United States supplied samples that represented acute and convalescent COVID-19. T cells, B-cell-depleted T cells, or PBMCs provided the cDNA or gDNA that served as material.

V lost 1 base and J lost 9; bases outside the gene matches: 12. Germline loops: CDR1 MNHNS, CDR2 SASEGT. CDR3 length: 17 residues. In the source study's methods: Estimates of nucleated cell counts were drawn from the amplification of reference gene primers. TCRdb's copy holds only in-frame clones and misses some; the assay was immunoSEQ multiplex PCR. Clone size and V and J calls were adopted from that table, with D and trimming inferred from the DNA. The table lists tens of thousands of clones, roughly 89% of them singletons. The source of this sequence is a man between 65 and 85 years old with active or convalescent COVID-19. The rearrangement links TRBV6-1 to TRBJ1-6; 7 bases agree with TRBD1. Sequencing was done on a sample of peripheral blood. Here the CDR3 DNA reads TGTGCCAGCAGTGAAGTGGTCAGGGGGGACTTCGGTTCACCCCTCCACTTT. Amino acids: CASSEVVRGDFGSPLHF.